These 29 T cell receptor beta chains were sequenced from one sample in a study of T cells after yellow fever vaccination. TCRdb recomputed calls from the 5' RACE reads with MiXCR, one row per CDR3 protein. The profile shows hundreds of thousands of distinct CDR3 sequences, just over 20% of them singletons. Sequencing used PBMCs, obtained less than 25 days after the first yellow fever vaccination. The receptors originated from a man aged 18 to 30 who received the YFV17D yellow fever vaccine.

J is TRBJ2-2 and V is TRBV4-2; possibly TRBD1 for D (5 bases). The CDR3 runs 16 residues. The germline CDR1 and CDR2 sequences are LGHNA and YNFKEQ. V lost 0 bases, J lost 3 bases, and 11 bases lay in between. The CDR3 coding sequence is TGTGCCAGCAGCCAAGAGTGGTCAGGGTACACCGGGGAGCTGTTTTTT. The encoded protein is CASSQEWSGYTGELFF.

The V and J genes are TRBV20-1 and TRBJ2-3, with a possible D match to TRBD2 (6 bases). Germline assignment: CDR1 DFQATT and CDR2 SNEGSKA (reference sequence). This CDR3 has 14 amino acids. V lost 0 bases and J lost 9, with 16 bases in between. Here the CDR3 DNA reads TGCAGTGCTAGAGATTCCAGCGGGTATATAACGCAGTATTTT. Translated: CSARDSSGYITQYF.

Concerning this clonotype: This may be a read error: a much more frequent sequence differs by one nucleotide. The rearrangement uses TRBV5-1 and TRBJ1-1; D ambiguous. Germline V CDR1 and CDR2: SGHRS, YFSETQ. The CDR3 loop spans 13 amino acids. CDR3 nucleotides: TGCGCCAGCAGCAATGGATGGAACACTGAAGCTCTCTTT. Protein sequence: CASSNGWNTEALF.

The chain uses TRBV19 and TRBJ1-5, with a weak D call TRBD1 (6 bases). The CDR3 runs to 13 residues. CDR1 and CDR2 from the germline V gene are LNHDA and SQIVND (reference sequence). V was trimmed by 4 bases and J by 11 bases, leaving 15 bases between them. CDR3 amino acids: CASSTGDDLTQHF. For the CDR3, the DNA is TGTGCCAGTAGTACAGGGGACGACTTGACCCAGCATTTT.

This clonotype appeared a few times. V usage is TRBV5-6 and J usage is TRBJ2-3; D is perhaps TRBD2 (6 bases). Germline CDR1 is SGHDT and CDR2 is YYEEEE. V shed 6 bases and J shed 5 bases, with 22 bases lying between them. This CDR3 region has 16 residues. In DNA, the CDR3 is TGTGCCAGCACCTTTGCCACCGGGACTGGAGGAGATACGCAGTATTTT. This encodes CASTFATGTGGDTQYF.

This clonotype was counted only a few times. The chain recombines TRBV7-3 with TRBJ2-5; tentatively, D is TRBD1 (5 bases). V shed 5 bases and J shed 3 bases, with 10 bases lying between them. The CDR3 runs to 13 residues. CDR1 is SGHTA and CDR2 is FQGTGA in the germline V gene. The CDR3 is CASSKGDEETQYF. DNA of the CDR3: TGTGCCAGCAGCAAAGGGGATGAAGAGACCCAGTACTTC.

This clonotype was found a few times. The chain links TRBV9 to TRBJ2-3; D ambiguous. Germline-derived CDR1 and CDR2 are SGDLS and YYNGEE. The V and J ends lost 4 bases and 3 bases respectively, with 9 bases between them. This CDR3 comprises 13 residues. This chain's CDR3 is CASSPRWTDTQYF. The CDR3 nucleotides are TGTGCCAGCAGCCCGCGGTGGACAGATACGCAGTATTTT.

The sample holds a few counts of this clonotype. V usage is TRBV12-5 and J usage is TRBJ1-1; D perhaps matches TRBD1 (6 bases). V was shortened by 5 bases and J by 6 bases, with 19 bases between the two germline ends. CDR1 and CDR2 (germline): LGHNT, FRNRAP. This CDR3 comprises 15 residues. CDR3 loop: CASGPGQSLRAEAFF. The DNA for the CDR3 is TGTGCTAGTGGTCCTGGACAGTCCCTTCGGGCTGAAGCTTTCTTT.

J is TRBJ1-2 and V is TRBV7-9; D perhaps matches TRBD1 (5 bases). V lost 4 bases and J 3 bases, leaving 9 bases between the germline ends. The CDR3 loop spans 13 amino acids. CDR1 SEHNR and CDR2 FQNEAQ come from the germline V gene (reference sequence). Here the CDR3 reads CASSSGGDYGYTF. CDR3 bases: TGTGCCAGCAGCTCCGGGGGAGACTATGGCTACACCTTC.

This clonotype was counted many times. The V call is TRBV15, the J call TRBJ2-1; 7 bases line up with TRBD1. V was clipped by 3 bases and J by 0 bases; unmatched bases: 8. Germline V gives CDR1 LNHNV, CDR2 YYDKDF (reference sequence). This CDR3 is built from 17 residues. The CDR3 DNA is TGTGCCACCAGCAGTTGGACAGGTTGGGACTCCTACAATGAGCAGTTCTTC. Translated, it gives CATSSWTGWDSYNEQFF.

This clonotype was counted between two and nine times. The J gene is TRBJ2-1, the V gene TRBV7-9, with TRBD2 as a possible D gene (8 bases). This CDR3 is built from 15 residues. Trimming removed 8 bases at V and 7 bases at J, with 21 bases between. Germline CDR1 is SEHNR and CDR2 is FQNEAQ (reference sequence). The CDR3 protein is CASWERGLRGNEQFF. In DNA, the CDR3 is TGTGCCAGCTGGGAGCGGGGGCTCAGGGGGAATGAGCAGTTCTTC.

The table lists this clonotype with a few counts. The CDR3: CASSLLEAGEFF. The CDR3 DNA reads as TGTGCCAGCAGCTTACTCGAGGCGGGGGAGTTCTTC. This sequence joins TRBV7-2 and TRBJ2-1, with TRBD2 identical over 7 bases. Germline trimming cut 2 bases from V and 14 bases from J; bases unmatched to any gene: 6. Germline V CDR1 and CDR2: SGHTA, FQGNSA. The CDR3 has 12 residues.

This sequence joins TRBV2 and TRBJ2-3, with TRBD2 as a possible D gene (5 bases). Germline CDR1 SNHLY, CDR2 FYNNEI. The ends were cut back, 3 bases at V and 3 bases at J, with 7 bases in the middle. The CDR3 runs 13 residues. The CDR3, as DNA: TGTGCCAGCAGTGATGAGGGAACAGATACGCAGTATTTT. Amino acids: CASSDEGTDTQYF.

This clonotype occurred a few times. V gene TRBV5-1 combines with J gene TRBJ2-4, with 13 nucleotides matching TRBD2. V lost 4 bases, J lost 10 bases, and 8 bases stayed unmatched. Germline V gene lookup returns CDR1 SGHRS and CDR2 YFSETQ. CDR3 length: 15 residues. The CDR3 DNA reads as TGCGCCAGCAGCCCCTCGACTAGCGGGGGGTCAATTCAGTACTTC. Protein sequence: CASSPSTSGGSIQYF.

The chain has TRBV6-1 and TRBJ2-1, with D unresolved. V was cut by 5 bases and J by 3 bases, with 14 bases left in between. The CDR3 loop spans 15 amino acids. The germline V gene has CDR1 MNHNS and CDR2 SASEGT. The CDR3: CASSPRVSNYNEQFF. The CDR3 region has the DNA TGTGCCAGCAGTCCCCGGGTCTCCAACTACAATGAGCAGTTCTTC.

This chain joins TRBV5-1 and TRBJ2-7, with D uncertain. Germline V gene data show CDR1 as SGHRS and CDR2 as YFSETQ. The length of the CDR3 is 16 residues. The V end was cut by 2 bases, the J end by 0 bases, with 15 bases between. The CDR3 here is CASSLNGPASSYEQYV. Here the CDR3 DNA reads TGCGCCAGCAGCTTAAACGGGCCGGCGAGCTCCTACGAGCAGTACGTC.

This clonotype was counted ten times or more. The chain recombines TRBV6-4 with TRBJ2-4, with a tentative D call TRBD1 (6 bases). The CDR3 length is 11 residues. Germline V gene sequence: CDR1 MRHNA, CDR2 SNTAGT. Trimming left V 8 bases short and J 10 bases short, with 12 bases between. CDR3 protein: CASVGGRIQYF. CDR3 coding DNA: TGTGCCAGCGTAGGGGGACGGATTCAGTACTTC.

The V and J genes are TRBV7-8 and TRBJ2-5; D is possibly TRBD1 (5 bases). Germline assignment: CDR1 SGHVS and CDR2 FQNEAQ. Deletions cut 4 bases from V and 5 bases from J, with 11 bases between. CDR3 length: 13 amino acids. The DNA for the CDR3 is TGTGCCAGCAGCTACGACAGAGTGGAGACCCAGTACTTC. Translated: CASSYDRVETQYF.

This clonotype occurred a few times. This chain joins TRBV27 and TRBJ2-3; D uncertain. V shed 5 bases and J shed 0 bases, with 9 bases lying between them. The CDR3 length is 14 residues. CDR1 is MNHEY and CDR2 is SMNVEV in the germline V gene (reference sequence). CDR3 sequence: CASSPRSSTDTQYF. The CDR3 DNA is TGTGCCAGCAGTCCTAGATCTAGCACAGATACGCAGTATTTT.

The rearrangement uses TRBV5-1 and TRBJ1-2; perhaps TRBD1 as D (6 bases). Germline CDR1 and CDR2: SGHRS and YFSETQ. This CDR3 contains 15 residues. V dropped 2 bases and J dropped 6 bases, with 17 bases sitting between them. CDR3 DNA sequence: TGCGCCAGCAGCTTTGGGGGGCTGATCGGAAATGGCTACACCTTC. Protein product: CASSFGGLIGNGYTF. Using reference TRBV5-1 and TRBJ1-2 for the parts outside the CDR3, the full variable domain is KAGVTQTPRYLIKTRGQQVTLSCSPISGHRSVSWYQQTPGQGLQFLFEYFSETQRNKGNFPGRFSGRQFSNSRSEMNVSTLELGDSALYLCASSFGGLIGNGYTFGSGTRLTVV.

This clonotype was found a few times. This rearrangement joins TRBV6-5 to TRBJ2-1; D is uncertain. CDR1 is MNHEY and CDR2 is SVGAGI in the germline V gene. This CDR3 is built from 15 residues. The ends were cut back, 0 bases at V and 5 bases at J, with 11 bases in the middle. Written as DNA, the CDR3 is TGTGCCAGCAGTTACTCGAACTATCCGGACAATGAGCAGTTCTTC. Translating gives CASSYSNYPDNEQFF.

This clonotype was found a few times. This chain connects TRBV28 to TRBJ2-2; 9 nucleotides line up with TRBD2. V lost 4 bases, J lost 0 bases, and 12 bases stayed unmatched. The CDR3 has 19 residues. CDR1 MDHEN and CDR2 SYDVKM come from the germline V gene. CDR3 nucleotide sequence: TGTGCCAGCAGTTCCTCCTGGCGGGGGGGTTTCACGAACACCGGGGAGCTGTTTTTT. Translated, it gives CASSSSWRGGFTNTGELFF.

The genes are TRBV12-3 or TRBV12-4 and TRBJ1-1; the match to TRBD1 covers 8 bases. The V segment lost 7 bases and the J segment 0 bases; nucleotides outside the gene matches: 4. CDR3 length: 14 residues. CDR3 residues: CASNRQGMNTEAFF. Here the CDR3 DNA reads TGTGCCAGCAACAGACAGGGGATGAACACTGAAGCTTTCTTT.

In its sample, this clonotype was seen a few times. J is TRBJ1-2 and V is TRBV29-1; 9 bases line up with TRBD1. J lost 3 bases, V lost 6 bases, and 5 bases had no gene match. The CDR3 is made up of 13 amino acids. Per the germline V gene, CDR1 is SQVTM and CDR2 is ANQGSEA. CDR3 DNA: TGCAGCGTCATAACAGGGGGCCACTATGGCTACACCTTC. Its protein is CSVITGGHYGYTF.

The rearrangement links TRBV10-2 to TRBJ2-4; no clear D. The V gene's germline CDR1 is WSHSY and CDR2 SAAADI. V lost 0 bases and J 6 bases, leaving 12 bases between the germline ends. The CDR3 runs 15 residues. The CDR3 DNA reads as TGCGCCAGCAGTGAGTCGGACCCCTGGGGAAACATTCAGTACTTC. Translation gives CASSESDPWGNIQYF.

Ten or more counts support this clonotype. The chain joins TRBV5-4 to TRBJ2-5, with D hard to call. The germline gives CDR1 SGHNT, CDR2 YYREEE (reference sequence). The CDR3 is 13 residues long. The V gene lost 1 base and the J gene lost 5 bases, with 9 bases spanning the gap. Written as DNA, the CDR3 is TGTGCCAGCAGCTTGTACGGTGGGGAGACCCAGTACTTC. Its protein is CASSLYGGETQYF.

This clonotype showed up just a few times. The V call is TRBV6-1, the J call TRBJ2-2; D ambiguous. The CDR3 covers 14 residues. Per germline, CDR1 MNHNS and CDR2 SASEGT. The V end was cut by 7 bases, the J end by 4 bases, with 13 bases between. Here the CDR3 reads CASTVIVGTGELFF. The CDR3 DNA follows: TGTGCCAGCACCGTCATTGTGGGCACCGGGGAGCTGTTTTTT.

The CDR3 loop reads CASSFGTSGTHPATQYF. The CDR3 region has the DNA TGTGCCAGCAGCTTCGGGACTAGCGGGACACACCCCGCTACGCAGTATTTT. This rearrangement joins TRBV7-2 to TRBJ2-3, with 13 bases aligning to TRBD2. V lost 3 bases and J lost 8; bases outside the gene matches: 11. The CDR3 loop spans 17 amino acids. The germline V gene has CDR1 SGHTA and CDR2 FQGNSA.

This chain uses TRBV5-6 with TRBJ1-2; tentative D call: TRBD1 (5 bases). CDR1 and CDR2 from the germline V gene are SGHDT and YYEEEE. This CDR3 has 13 amino acids. V dropped 7 bases and J dropped 12 bases, with 22 bases sitting between them. CDR3 coding DNA: TGTGCCAGCTCTGACAGAATAGGACAAAGCGACACCTTC. It specifies CASSDRIGQSDTF.